Each of the 18 T cell receptor beta chains below was sequenced from the same sample in a study of cytomegalovirus exposure and HLA in healthy donors. Only in-frame clones appear in the TCRdb table, and some are missing; sequencing was by immunoSEQ multiplex PCR. Here the sample spans some 260,000 clones, roughly 87% being singletons. Material for sequencing was PBMCs. These TCRs come from a woman aged 25 to 39 in good health and CMV-seronegative.

The chain employs TRBV11-3 and TRBJ2-2, with 8 bases identical to TRBD2. V trimming: 3 bases; J trimming: 5 bases; junction bases outside the gene matches: 2. Germline CDR1 and CDR2: SGHNT and YENEEA. The CDR3 extends over 14 amino acids. The CDR3 DNA reads TGTGCCAGCAGCTTTGAGCGGGAGACCGGGGAGCTGTTTTTT. This encodes CASSFERETGELFF.

The chain couples TRBV4-1 to TRBJ2-1, with D maybe TRBD1 (6 bases). Trimming pared 4 bases from V and 10 bases from J, leaving 14 bases between. Germline V gene data show CDR1 as MGHRA and CDR2 as YSYEKL. This CDR3 is 13 amino acids long. Here the CDR3 DNA reads TGCGCCAGCAGCCCGGGCACAGGGAACGAGCAGTTCTTC. Protein product: CASSPGTGNEQFF.

The rearrangement links TRBV28 to TRBJ2-7; no clear D gene. This CDR3 is built from 17 residues. Trimming left V 5 bases short and J 4 bases short, with 24 bases between. Germline V gives CDR1 MDHEN, CDR2 SYDVKM. CDR3 sequence: CASSPNPFGQTGYEQYF. CDR3 nucleotide sequence: TGTGCCAGCAGTCCAAACCCCTTTGGGCAGACGGGTTACGAGCAGTACTTC.

V and J are TRBV12-2 and TRBJ2-1; the tabulated D call, TRBD1, remains unverified against the DNA. TRBV12-2 is a pseudogene locus. The CDR3 consists of 13 residues. The CDR3 reads CASRFADHNEQFF. The CDR3 DNA reads as TGTGCAAGTCGATTCGCAGATCACAATGAGCAGTTCTTC.

This clone was seen a single time. The rearrangement links TRBV4-1 to TRBJ2-1; the D gene is possibly TRBD2 (6 bases). Between the trimmed V and J ends, which lost 1 base and 8 bases, there was a span of 12 bases. Germline V lookup: CDR1 MGHRA, CDR2 YSYEKL. The CDR3 has 14 amino acids. The CDR3 region has the DNA TGCGCCAGCAGCCAAGTCGGGGGAGGCTATGAGCAGTTCTTC. Translation: CASSQVGGGYEQFF.

This chain connects TRBV30 to TRBJ2-7; D call uncertain. CDR1 and CDR2 from the germline V gene are GTSNPN and SVGIG (reference sequence). Trimming took 3 bases from V and 1 from J, leaving 10 bases between them. CDR3 length equals 13 residues. The CDR3 loop reads CAWSQDASYEQYF. The CDR3 bases are TGTGCCTGGAGCCAGGACGCTTCCTACGAGCAGTACTTC.

The chain links TRBV29-1 to TRBJ1-1; D is ambiguous. This CDR3 has 13 residues. CDR1 and CDR2 (germline): SQVTM, ANQGSEA. Trimming cost V 7 bases and J 1 base, with 13 bases left between them. The CDR3 sequence is CSALGGANTEAFF. The CDR3 nucleotides are TGCAGCGCCCTCGGTGGTGCGAACACTGAAGCTTTCTTT.

The CDR3 DNA sequence: TGTGCCAGCAGCCAAGGGGTTGTAGCTTTCTTT. It is translated as CASSQGVVAFF. The V and J genes are TRBV6-5 and TRBJ1-1; TRBD1 might be the D (5 bases). This CDR3 is 11 amino acids long. Trimming pared 6 bases from V and 10 bases from J, leaving 12 bases between. CDR1 MNHEY and CDR2 SVGAGI come from the germline V gene.

The count of this clone is one. The chain links TRBV7-6 to TRBJ2-5; tentative D call: TRBD2 (5 bases). Trimming cost V 5 bases and J 1 base, with 11 bases left between them. The length of the CDR3 is 14 residues. Germline V lookup: CDR1 SGHVS, CDR2 FNYEAQ. The CDR3 loop reads CASSPPAVQETQYF. CDR3 in DNA: TGTGCCAGCAGCCCCCCAGCGGTCCAAGAGACCCAGTACTTC.

Notes on this clone: Relative to the germline gene, one junction end is altered; a read error may explain this. The chain combines TRBV12-5 with TRBJ2-1; tentative D call: TRBD2 (5 bases). Germline assignment: CDR1 LGHNT and CDR2 FRNRAP. The CDR3 is 14 residues long. In DNA, the CDR3 is TGTGCTAGTGCTTTGGACTTGTACTACAATGAGCAGTTCTTC. This codes for CASALDLYYNEQFF.

The rearrangement links TRBV4-1 to TRBJ2-7; the D gene is possibly TRBD1 (5 bases). Germline V gene sequence: CDR1 MGHRA, CDR2 YSYEKL. The CDR3 runs 14 residues. V lost 1 base and J 3 bases, leaving 10 bases between the germline ends. CDR3 in amino acids: CASSQAAGIYEQYF. The CDR3 region has the DNA TGCGCCAGCAGCCAAGCGGCAGGGATCTACGAGCAGTACTTC.

The V and J genes are TRBV2 and TRBJ2-7; the D is unclear. This CDR3 has 17 residues. Trimming shortened V by 1 base and J by 1 base, and 17 bases separated the two germline ends. Per the germline V gene, CDR1 is SNHLY and CDR2 is FYNNEI. The CDR3 protein is CASSEVSGDRFSYEQYF. As DNA, the CDR3 is TGTGCCAGCAGTGAAGTTTCCGGTGATCGTTTTTCCTACGAGCAGTACTTC.

The chain has TRBV6-1 and TRBJ2-4; 7 bases are a match to TRBD2. Germline V CDR1 and CDR2: MNHNS, SASEGT. Trimming at V came to 2 bases and at J to 1 base, leaving 5 bases not matched to a gene. The CDR3 spans 16 residues. The CDR3 nucleotides read TGTGCCAGCAGTGAATACGTGGGGGGGGCCAAAAACATTCAGTACTTC. This sequence encodes CASSEYVGGAKNIQYF.

The chain uses TRBV28 and TRBJ2-3; D uncertain. Trimming took 7 bases from V and 2 from J, leaving 19 bases between them. Germline CDR1 is MDHEN and CDR2 is SYDVKM. The CDR3 sequence is 16 residues long. As DNA, the CDR3 is TGTGCCAGCACCCCGCATCGAGGAAGCCTCACAGATACGCAGTATTTT. The encoded protein is CASTPHRGSLTDTQYF. The variable domain in full, with the rest retrieved from reference TRBV28 and TRBJ2-3, is DVKVTQSSRYLVKRTGEKVFLECVQDMDHENMFWYRQDPGLGLRLIYFSYDVKMKEKGDIPEGYSVSREKKERFSLILESASTNQTSMYLCASTPHRGSLTDTQYFGPGTRLTVL.

This chain connects TRBV6-5 to TRBJ1-1, with a tentative D call TRBD1 (6 bases). CDR1 is MNHEY and CDR2 is SVGAGI in the germline V gene. This CDR3 has 13 residues. The ends were cut back, 5 bases at V and 4 bases at J, with 11 bases in the middle. CDR3 sequence (DNA): TGTGCCAGCAGTCATGGGGGGCCCACTGAAGCTTTCTTT. This translates into CASSHGGPTEAFF.

CDR3 in amino acids: CASRGRTQETQYF. DNA for the CDR3: TGTGCCAGCAGAGGACGGACCCAAGAGACCCAGTACTTC. The chain links TRBV11-3 to TRBJ2-5; D unresolved. CDR3 length equals 13 residues. V lost 6 bases and J 1 base, leaving 9 bases between the germline ends. Per germline, CDR1 SGHNT and CDR2 YENEEA.

The chain links TRBV29-1 to TRBJ2-1; TRBD2 aligns across 8 bases. Germline trimming cut 6 bases from V and 6 bases from J; bases unmatched to any gene: 4. This CDR3 is built from 12 residues. CDR1 is SQVTM, CDR2 ANQGSEA, per germline. Here the CDR3 reads CSVPGLVNEQFF. CDR3 coding DNA: TGCAGCGTCCCGGGACTAGTCAATGAGCAGTTCTTC.

The V and J genes are TRBV7-9 and TRBJ2-7; D not resolved. The V and J ends lost 1 base and 1 base respectively, with 11 bases between them. Germline V gene lookup returns CDR1 SEHNR and CDR2 FQNEAQ (reference sequence). This CDR3 spans 15 amino acids. The CDR3 DNA is TGTGCCAGCAGCTTAGAGGGCAGTTCATCCTACGAGCAGTACTTC. Residues: CASSLEGSSSYEQYF.